These 17 T cell receptor beta chains originate from one sample sequenced in a study of tumor and adjacent non-tumor tissue in lung cancer. TCRbeta libraries were built with three rounds of nested PCR, modified from ARM-PCR. Each CDR3 protein gets one entry after TCRdb re-called the multiplex PCR reads with MiXCR. The data show almost 75,000 distinct CDR3 sequences, around 70% seen once. The template was RNA from unsorted bulk tissue. More than 3 cm separated this lung sample from the edge of the tumor. Sample: distant non-tumor lung tissue. The source is a woman in her forties or fifties with non-small cell lung cancer.

The chain joins TRBV20-1 to TRBJ2-2, with TRBD2 matching over 7 bases. The V gene end was trimmed by 5 bases and the J gene end by 3 bases; junction bases not matched to a gene: 9. Per the germline V gene, CDR1 is DFQATT and CDR2 is SNEGSKA (reference sequence). The CDR3 loop spans 15 amino acids. CDR3 protein: CSAWWSGGHTGELFF. As DNA, the CDR3 is TGCAGTGCTTGGTGGTCGGGAGGCCACACCGGGGAGCTGTTTTTT.

Note on this clonotype: A read error may explain this, as a much larger clone is one base away. V usage is TRBV6-5 and J usage is TRBJ2-7; 7 bases match TRBD1. The CDR3 runs to 13 residues. Germline CDR1 is MNHEY and CDR2 is SVGAGI. The CDR3 nucleotides are TGTGCCAGCTGGGGACAGATGAGCTACGAGCGGTACTTC. Amino acids: CASWGQMSYERYF.

Regarding this clonotype: A single base separates this from a much larger clone, so it may be a read error. This chain uses TRBV6-6 with TRBJ2-1; 9 nucleotides align to TRBD2. Germline-derived CDR1 and CDR2 are MNHNY and SVGAGI (reference sequence). This CDR3 has 15 residues. The CDR3, as DNA: TGTGCCGGCAGTTCCCTCGGACTAGCGTCCCTGAAACAGTTCTTC. This sequence encodes CAGSSLGLASLKQFF.

Worth noting for this clonotype: Since a much larger clone is just one base distant, this may be a read error. The genes are TRBV6-1 and TRBJ1-5, with a possible D match to TRBD1 (5 bases). CDR1 and CDR2 from the germline V gene are MNHNS and SASEGT. The CDR3 has 14 amino acids. The CDR3 is CASRPGGDHQPQNF. The CDR3 DNA reads TGTGCCAGCAGACCCGGGGGGGACCATCAGCCCCAGAATTTT.

The sample holds one count of this clonotype. A junction boundary mismatches the germline segment, possibly from a read error. The J gene is TRBJ2-7, the V gene TRBV11-1, with 9 bases fitting TRBD1. This CDR3 is 15 amino acids long. Germline values: CDR1 SGHAT, CDR2 FQDESV (reference sequence). The CDR3 spells CASSLRDRDGYEPYF. The CDR3 DNA reads TGTGCCAGCAGCTTAAGGGACAGGGACGGGTACGAGCCGTACTTC.

This clonotype is a singleton in its sample. The V gene is TRBV5-6, the J gene TRBJ2-7, with 7 nucleotides matching TRBD1. Germline trimming cut 6 bases from V and 3 bases from J; bases unmatched to any gene: 6. The CDR3 runs 13 residues. CDR1 and CDR2 (germline): SGHDT, YYEEEE. This chain's CDR3 is CASNRQGYYEQYF. The DNA of the CDR3 is TGTGCCAGCAACCGACAGGGTTACTACGAGCAGTACTTC.

This clonotype appeared a single time. With a much larger clone just one base away, this may be a read error. The V call is TRBV4-1, the J call TRBJ2-7; 11 bases match TRBD1. The CDR3 is made up of 15 amino acids. V trimming: 4 bases; J trimming: 3 bases; junction bases outside the gene matches: 5. Per germline, CDR1 MGHRA and CDR2 YSYEKL. CDR3 sequence: CASSLGQGAFYEQYF. CDR3 DNA sequence: TGCGCCAGCAGCCTTGGACAGGGGGCATTCTACGAGCAGTACTTC.

The chain joins TRBV12-3 or TRBV12-4 to TRBJ1-1; D remains unclear. This CDR3 is built from 11 residues. The V end was cut by 7 bases, the J end by 10 bases, with 13 bases between. CDR3 sequence: CASTGPEGAFF. CDR3 DNA sequence: TGTGCCAGCACCGGCCCTGAAGGAGCTTTCTTT.

In regard to this clonotype: A much more abundant neighbour one base away suggests this may be a read error. The chain is built from TRBV29-1 and TRBJ1-2; no clear D. The CDR3 has 11 amino acids. Germline CDR1 SQVTM, CDR2 ANQGSEA. This chain's CDR3 is CSVGLDYDYTF. Here the CDR3 DNA reads TGCAGCGTTGGACTTGACTATGACTACACCTTC.

The V gene is TRBV30, the J gene TRBJ1-1; tentatively, D is TRBD1 (6 bases). V lost 2 bases to trimming and J lost 7 bases, with 14 bases between them. This CDR3 region has 13 residues. Germline V lookup: CDR1 GTSNPN, CDR2 SVGIG (reference sequence). CDR3 sequence (DNA): TGTGCCTGGAGTAGGGGGGGGGAGAATGAAGCTTTCTTT. Translating it yields CAWSRGGENEAFF.

The chain is built from TRBV11-2 and TRBJ2-7; D perhaps matches TRBD1 (5 bases). Trimming stripped 5 bases from V and 2 bases from J, with 19 bases between. Germline CDR1 and CDR2: SGHAT and FQNNGV. CDR3 length: 16 residues. The CDR3: CASSLNIDQGTYEQYF. DNA of the CDR3: TGTGCCAGCAGCCTAAATATCGATCAGGGAACCTACGAGCAGTACTTC.

This clonotype was recorded once. V usage is TRBV6-6 and J usage is TRBJ2-6; a possible D gene is TRBD2 (5 bases). The CDR3 runs 16 residues. The germline CDR1 and CDR2 sequences are MNHNY and SVGAGI (reference sequence). The CDR3 DNA reads as TGTGCTAACACCAAGGAGGCGTACTTTGGGGCCAACGTCCTGACTTTC. As protein: CANTKEAYFGANVLTF.

About this clonotype: Since a much larger clone is just one base distant, this may be a read error. The CDR3 loop reads CASSGNRGQIDTQYF. As DNA, the CDR3 is TGTGCCAGCAGTGGAAACAGGGGGCAAATAGATACGCAGTATTTT. V gene TRBV12-3 or TRBV12-4 combines with J gene TRBJ2-3; 9 nucleotides agree with TRBD1. V was clipped by 5 bases and J by 5 bases; unmatched bases: 8. The CDR3 has 15 amino acids.

Remarks on this clonotype: An end of the junction does not agree with germline; a read error may underlie this. The chain joins TRBV11-2 to TRBJ2-1, with 11 bases identical to TRBD2. This CDR3 has 17 amino acids. Germline assignment: CDR1 SGHAT and CDR2 FQNNGV. As DNA, the CDR3 is TGTGCCTGCAGCTTAGAGCTAGCGGGAGGCTTCTACAATGAGCAGTTCTTC. Protein product: CACSLELAGGFYNEQFF. Full variable domain (remainder filled in from reference TRBV11-2 and TRBJ2-1): EAGVAQSPRYKIIEKRQSVAFWCNPISGHATLYWYQQILGQGPKLLIQFQNNGVVDDSQLPKDRFSAERLKGVDSTLKIQPAKLEDSAVYLCACSLELAGGFYNEQFFGPGTRLTVL.

As concerns this clonotype: A much larger clonotype is one base distant, so this may be a read error. The chain is built from TRBV4-2 and TRBJ2-1, with 7 bases identical to TRBD2. This CDR3 has 15 residues. Germline V CDR1 and CDR2: LGHNA, YNFKEQ. The CDR3 loop is CASSLNPAGVNEQLF. Written as DNA, the CDR3 is TGTGCCAGCAGCCTTAATCCGGCGGGAGTCAATGAGCAGCTCTTC.

As to this clonotype: The germline gene is not matched at one end of the junction; a read error may be the cause. V is TRBV20-1 and J is TRBJ2-1, with unresolved D. Germline assignment: CDR1 DFQATT and CDR2 SNEGSKA (reference sequence). CDR3 size: 11 residues. CDR3 sequence reads: CSARTGSEQFF. The CDR3, as DNA: TGTAGTGCTAGAACCGGGTCCGAGCAGTTCTTC.

In the case of this clonotype: One end of the junction fails to match germline, which may point to a read error. This sequence joins TRBV6-2 or TRBV6-3 and TRBJ2-7, with 7 nucleotides matching TRBD2. This CDR3 contains 14 residues. Germline CDR1 is MNHEY and CDR2 is SVGEGT. The CDR3 loop is CPSSPAGGSREQYF. The CDR3 nucleotides are TGTCCCAGCAGTCCTGCCGGCGGGAGTCGTGAGCAGTACTTC.